This record covers a single TCR beta chain. Trimming stripped 6 bases from V and 5 bases from J, with 17 bases between. CDR1 and CDR2 (germline): MNHEY, SVGAGI. This CDR3 has 15 residues. TCRdb's copy holds only in-frame clones and misses some; the assay was immunoSEQ multiplex PCR. Of 39,000 or so clones listed, over 65% are singletons. This specimen belongs to a study of radiotherapy plus CTLA-4 blockade in lung cancer. About the research overall: Objective responses emerged in about 20% of patients, and roughly 30% attained disease control.

The chain combines TRBV6-5 with TRBJ1-5; D gene unclear. This TCR came from a human donor with non-small cell lung cancer who had stable disease on radiotherapy plus ipilimumab. Sequences were derived from peripheral blood, sampled from a patient treated with radiotherapy plus ipilimumab. The CDR3 is CASSQSGRIDQPQHF. CDR3 nucleotides: TGTGCCAGCAGCCAAAGCGGACGGATAGATCAGCCCCAGCATTTT.